These 5 T cell receptor beta chains came from one sample sequenced in a study of cytomegalovirus exposure and HLA in healthy donors. 60 Vbeta and 13 Jbeta primers were used in PCR. Assay: immunoSEQ multiplex PCR; the TCRdb copy retains only in-frame clones and omits some. Here the sample spans 100,000 to 150,000 clones, under 20% being singletons. Sequencing was carried out using PBMCs. Receptor source: a female donor in good health and CMV-seropositive.

This clone was seen more than once but under ten times. V gene TRBV4-2 combines with J gene TRBJ1-2; D might be TRBD1 (5 bases). V lost 0 bases to trimming and J lost 4 bases, with 12 bases between them. The CDR3 runs 15 residues. The germline CDR1 and CDR2 sequences are LGHNA and YNFKEQ. CDR3 nucleotide sequence: TGTGCCAGCAGCCAAGATTCAGGGTGGTCCTATGGCTACACCTTC. It specifies CASSQDSGWSYGYTF.

This clone was seen a handful of times. The gene calls are TRBV29-1 and TRBJ1-2, with D perhaps TRBD1 (6 bases). Trimming pared 2 bases from V and 4 bases from J, leaving 17 bases between. CDR3 length: 15 residues. From germline, CDR1 is SQVTM and CDR2 ANQGSEA. For the CDR3, the DNA is TGCAGCGTTGAAAGACAGGCTGTAACCCTCTATGGCTACACCTTC. The encoded protein is CSVERQAVTLYGYTF.

The chain recombines TRBV6-1 with TRBJ2-1, with 9 bases identical to TRBD1. The germline V gene encodes CDR1 MNHNS and CDR2 SASEGT. V trimming: 4 bases; J trimming: 10 bases; junction bases outside the gene matches: 14. This CDR3 is 16 amino acids long. CDR3 sequence (DNA): TGTGCCAGCAGTGCACTACCGGGACAGGGTTCGTTAGAGCAGTTCTTC. It translates to CASSALPGQGSLEQFF.

V gene TRBV18 combines with J gene TRBJ1-4; TRBD1 might be the D (5 bases). The germline CDR1 and CDR2 sequences are KGHSH and LQKENI. Trimming pared 1 base from V and 12 bases from J, leaving 15 bases between. The length of the CDR3 is 14 residues. The CDR3 spells CASSPQTAGGELFF. The CDR3 coding sequence is TGTGCCAGCTCACCACAAACAGCGGGGGGGGAACTGTTTTTT.

The table lists this clone with a few counts. The V and J genes are TRBV10-3 and TRBJ1-1, with D maybe TRBD1 (6 bases). From germline, CDR1 is ENHRY and CDR2 SYGVKD. The CDR3 runs 14 residues. Trimming stripped 2 bases from V and 2 bases from J, with 9 bases between. This chain's CDR3 is CAISERGGNTEAFF. The CDR3 region has the DNA TGTGCCATCAGTGAGCGGGGGGGCAACACTGAAGCTTTCTTT.